A single sample is the source of the 26 T cell receptor beta chains below, sequenced in a study of neurological immune-mediated disorders. TCRdb independently ran MiXCR on the 5' RACE reads; one entry per CDR3 protein. The profile shows about 58,000 distinct CDR3 sequences, 2.5% of them singletons. Material for sequencing was PBMCs. The receptors shown here come from a man aged 45-65 years with multiple sclerosis.

Details on this clonotype: One junction end disagrees with the germline gene, perhaps due to a read error. The gene calls are TRBV3-1 and TRBJ2-7; D is unclear. The CDR3 runs 12 residues. CDR1 LGHDT and CDR2 YNNKEL come from the germline V gene (reference sequence). In nucleotides, the CDR3 is TGTGACAGCAGCACTGGCGAGCGCGAGCAGTACTTC. Protein: CDSSTGEREQYF.

In its sample, this clonotype was seen many times. The V and J genes are TRBV5-1 and TRBJ1-2, with no clear D. Germline assignment: CDR1 SGHRS and CDR2 YFSETQ. The V end was cut by 0 bases, the J end by 6 bases, with 9 bases between. There are 13 residues in the CDR3. The CDR3 DNA reads as TGCGCCAGCAGCTTGGGGTCCGACAATGGCTACACCTTC. Translated, it gives CASSLGSDNGYTF. The full variable domain, in which reference TRBV5-1 and TRBJ1-2 provide the parts outside the CDR3, is KAGVTQTPRYLIKTRGQQVTLSCSPISGHRSVSWYQQTPGQGLQFLFEYFSETQRNKGNFPGRFSGRQFSNSRSEMNVSTLELGDSALYLCASSLGSDNGYTFGSGTRLTVV.

This clonotype was observed at least ten times. J is TRBJ2-5 and V is TRBV20-1, with 9 bases matching TRBD1. There are 15 residues in the CDR3. V gave up 5 bases and J gave up 3 bases; unmatched junction bases: 10. Germline V gene data show CDR1 as DFQATT and CDR2 as SNEGSKA (reference sequence). CDR3 loop: CSAPWGTGIEETQYF. CDR3 sequence (DNA): TGCAGTGCTCCCTGGGGGACAGGGATCGAAGAGACCCAGTACTTC.

There are a few counts of this clonotype. The chain combines TRBV29-1 with TRBJ1-4; D call uncertain. The CDR3 length is 13 residues. Germline CDR1 SQVTM, CDR2 ANQGSEA. V was shortened by 1 base and J by 5 bases, with 8 bases between the two germline ends. CDR3 loop: CSVEANRNEKLFF. The CDR3 DNA follows: TGCAGCGTTGAAGCAAACAGAAATGAAAAACTGTTTTTT.

This clonotype was observed many times. The chain joins TRBV5-1 to TRBJ1-5; maybe TRBD1 (5 bases). There are 15 residues in the CDR3. The V gene lost 0 bases and the J gene lost 6 bases, with 13 bases spanning the gap. CDR1 is SGHRS and CDR2 is YFSETQ in the germline V gene. This CDR3 reads CASSLAAGKGQPQHF. The DNA of the CDR3 is TGCGCCAGCAGCTTGGCGGCAGGGAAGGGTCAGCCCCAGCATTTT.

This clonotype has a count of ten or more. V is TRBV14 and J is TRBJ2-1; TRBD2 aligns across 8 bases. CDR1 is SGHDN, CDR2 FVKESK, per germline. The V segment lost 3 bases and the J segment 5 bases; nucleotides outside the gene matches: 0. This CDR3 spans 13 amino acids. CDR3 sequence: CASSQGLDNEQFF. The CDR3 DNA follows: TGTGCCAGCAGCCAGGGACTAGACAATGAGCAGTTCTTC.

This clonotype showed up many times. The chain uses TRBV10-3 and TRBJ2-7, with TRBD1 matching 8 bases. Germline V gene lookup returns CDR1 ENHRY and CDR2 SYGVKD. The CDR3 runs to 15 residues. The junction had 6 bases not matched to a gene; V was cut back by 5 bases and J by 0 bases. In nucleotides, the CDR3 is TGTGCCATCAGTAACCGGGACAGGAGCTCCTACGAGCAGTACTTC. Protein sequence: CAISNRDRSSYEQYF.

This clonotype was recorded many times. The rearrangement uses TRBV9 and TRBJ2-5; 13 nucleotides line up with TRBD2. V gave up 0 bases and J gave up 7 bases; unmatched junction bases: 3. CDR1 is SGDLS, CDR2 YYNGEE, per germline. The CDR3 is 15 residues long. The CDR3 DNA follows: TGTGCCAGCAGCGTAGGGACTAGCGGGGGAATGACCCAGTACTTC. Its protein product is CASSVGTSGGMTQYF.

This clonotype was seen at least ten times. This rearrangement joins TRBV9 to TRBJ1-1; D gene unclear. V was clipped by 3 bases and J by 0 bases, with 9 bases between them. Germline CDR1 is SGDLS and CDR2 is YYNGEE. The CDR3 runs to 14 residues. The CDR3 nucleotides read TGTGCCAGCAGCGCCTTGGGGATGAACACTGAAGCTTTCTTT. Its protein product is CASSALGMNTEAFF.

This clonotype was detected ten times or more. This chain uses TRBV12-3 or TRBV12-4 with TRBJ2-7; D ambiguous. Deletions cut 0 bases from V and 0 bases from J, with 12 bases between. The CDR3 is 16 residues long. The CDR3 bases are TGTGCCAGCAGTTTAGCCGCCAGGATGGGCTCCTACGAGCAGTACTTC. It is translated as CASSLAARMGSYEQYF.

This clonotype was found many times. The gene calls are TRBV15 and TRBJ2-1; D call uncertain. Germline V gene sequence: CDR1 LNHNV, CDR2 YYDKDF (reference sequence). CDR3 length equals 15 residues. The ends were cut back, 0 bases at V and 6 bases at J, with 12 bases in the middle. CDR3 region: CATSRDNSYFNEQFF. CDR3 DNA: TGTGCCACCAGCAGAGATAACAGTTATTTCAATGAGCAGTTCTTC.

The J gene is TRBJ1-1, the V gene TRBV11-3; the D gene is possibly TRBD1 (5 bases). CDR3 length: 15 residues. From germline, CDR1 is SGHNT and CDR2 YENEEA. Trimming stripped 0 bases from V and 7 bases from J, with 15 bases between. The DNA for the CDR3 is TGTGCCAGCAGCTTAGATGGGGCGGGTTCGGGTGAAGCTTTCTTT. It translates to CASSLDGAGSGEAFF.

This clonotype came up many times. This chain joins TRBV7-9 and TRBJ2-7; 10 bases fit TRBD2. Germline lookup yields CDR1 SEHNR and CDR2 FQNEAQ (reference sequence). Losses at the gene ends were 6 bases for V and 2 bases for J; bases not matched to a gene: 10. This CDR3 has 16 residues. CDR3 nucleotides: TGTGCCAGCAGAGATAGCGGGGGGTCTTATACCTACGAGCAGTACTTC. Translated: CASRDSGGSYTYEQYF.

This clonotype was found many times. The chain uses TRBV29-1 and TRBJ2-7, with 10 bases lining up with TRBD1. Per the germline V gene, CDR1 is SQVTM and CDR2 is ANQGSEA. The trim removed 5 bases at V and 3 bases at J, leaving 7 bases unmatched. CDR3 length: 14 residues. In DNA, the CDR3 is TGCAGCGTTTCTAGGACAGGGGGAGACTACGAGCAGTACTTC. Translating gives CSVSRTGGDYEQYF.

The sample holds many counts of this clonotype. The rearrangement uses TRBV15 and TRBJ2-3; no clear D gene. The germline V gene has CDR1 LNHNV and CDR2 YYDKDF (reference sequence). The CDR3 has 13 residues. Trimming took 0 bases from V and 9 from J, leaving 10 bases between them. The CDR3 DNA reads as TGTGCCACCAGCAGAGATATAACTTTCACGCAGTATTTT. It codes for CATSRDITFTQYF.

Ten or more counts support this clonotype. The rearrangement uses TRBV12-3 or TRBV12-4 and TRBJ1-6, with 8 bases that match TRBD1. The CDR3 totals 14 residues. The junction had 6 bases not matched to a gene; V was cut back by 5 bases and J by 9 bases. The CDR3 region has the DNA TGTGCCAGCAGTGTGGACAGGGTTCGTTCACCCCTCCACTTT. Amino acids: CASSVDRVRSPLHF.

This clonotype has at least ten counts. The rearrangement uses TRBV27 and TRBJ2-7, with D possibly TRBD1 on 5 matching bases. The CDR3 sequence is 13 residues long. Trimming shortened V by 6 bases and J by 3 bases, and 12 bases separated the two germline ends. Germline V gene sequence: CDR1 MNHEY, CDR2 SMNVEV (reference sequence). CDR3 coding DNA: TGTGCCAGCAGCCCTAGGGGCAACTACGAGCAGTACTTC. This codes for CASSPRGNYEQYF.

This clonotype was counted many times. The chain recombines TRBV18 with TRBJ2-1; TRBD1 might be the D (5 bases). Trimming left V 1 base short and J 6 bases short, with 16 bases between. The CDR3 sequence is 16 residues long. Looked up from germline, CDR1 is KGHSH and CDR2 is LQKENI. CDR3 sequence reads: CASSPLIPQGGNEQFF. CDR3 coding DNA: TGTGCCAGCTCACCACTTATTCCCCAGGGCGGCAATGAGCAGTTCTTC.

Ten or more counts support this clonotype. The J gene is TRBJ1-5, the V gene TRBV7-9, with D hard to call. Germline V gives CDR1 SEHNR, CDR2 FQNEAQ (reference sequence). This CDR3 comprises 14 residues. Trimming took 5 bases from V and 5 from J, leaving 13 bases between them. CDR3 amino acids: CASSPGRADQPQHF. In nucleotides, the CDR3 is TGTGCCAGCAGCCCGGGGAGGGCGGATCAGCCCCAGCATTTT.

At least ten counts were recorded for this clonotype. V and J are TRBV7-6 and TRBJ1-6; no clear D gene. The CDR3 contains 12 residues. Germline V gives CDR1 SGHVS, CDR2 FNYEAQ. Trimming stripped 2 bases from V and 8 bases from J, with 4 bases between. CDR3 sequence: CASSLNDSPLHF. The CDR3 DNA sequence: TGTGCCAGCAGCTTAAACGATTCACCCCTCCACTTT.

In regard to this clonotype: This sequence may be a read error, since a much larger clone differs from it by one base. The chain joins TRBV7-8 to TRBJ1-2; TRBD1 agrees at 9 bases. V gave up 5 bases and J gave up 3 bases; unmatched junction bases: 7. Germline lookup yields CDR1 SGHVS and CDR2 FQNEAQ. The CDR3 length is 15 residues. CDR3 protein: CASSHGQGRHYGYTF. The CDR3 region has the DNA TGTGCCAGCAGCCATGGACAGGGGCGCCACTATGGCTACACCTTC.

In its sample, this clonotype was seen many times. The rearrangement links TRBV20-1 to TRBJ1-5; 7 positions match TRBD1. V gave up 6 bases and J gave up 2 bases; unmatched junction bases: 7. Germline CDR1 DFQATT, CDR2 SNEGSKA (reference sequence). This CDR3 comprises 14 residues. In nucleotides, the CDR3 is TGCAGTGCAGGAGGAGGGGGCGGCAATCAGCCCCAGCATTTT. It translates to CSAGGGGGNQPQHF.

In its sample, this clonotype is medium-sized. The chain carries TRBV20-1 and TRBJ2-7; 9 nucleotides agree with TRBD2. This CDR3 is 12 amino acids long. CDR1 and CDR2 from the germline V gene are DFQATT and SNEGSKA (reference sequence). CDR3 loop: CKASGMTYEQYF. CDR3 DNA: TGCAAAGCTAGCGGGATGACCTACGAGCAGTACTTC.

This clonotype was detected many times. For the CDR3, the DNA is TGTGCCAGCAGCGTGGCAGGGGAAAACACCATATATTTT. It codes for CASSVAGENTIYF. V is TRBV9 and J is TRBJ1-3, with D tentatively TRBD1 (6 bases). V dropped 2 bases and J dropped 6 bases, with 9 bases sitting between them. Looked up from germline, CDR1 is SGDLS and CDR2 is YYNGEE. The CDR3 covers 13 residues. Using reference TRBV9 and TRBJ1-3 for the parts outside the CDR3, the full variable domain is DSGVTQTPKHLITATGQRVTLRCSPRSGDLSVYWYQQSLDQGLQFLIQYYNGEERAKGNILERFSAQQFPDLHSELNLSSLELGDSALYFCASSVAGENTIYFGEGSWLTVV.

There are many counts of this clonotype. The CDR3 nucleotides read TGCGCCAGCAGTCCCCTGGGGTCGGGGGCTGAGCAGTTCTTC. This translates into CASSPLGSGAEQFF. The J gene is TRBJ2-1, the V gene TRBV10-1, with D tentatively TRBD1 or TRBD2 (6 bases each). CDR3 length: 14 residues. Trimming took off 5 bases at V and 9 bases at J, with 17 bases between the two ends. The germline V gene encodes CDR1 WNHNN and CDR2 SYGVQD (reference sequence).

This clonotype appeared many times. The chain uses TRBV20-1 and TRBJ2-2; TRBD2 matches at 10 bases. After removal of 6 bases from V and 1 base from J, the junction contained 2 bases not matched to a gene. In germline, CDR1 is DFQATT, CDR2 SNEGSKA (reference sequence). The CDR3 loop spans 14 amino acids. The CDR3 is CSARTSGNTGELFF. CDR3 bases: TGCAGTGCCCGGACTAGCGGGAACACCGGGGAGCTGTTTTTT.